A single sample is the source of the 26 T cell receptor beta chains below, sequenced in a study of T cells in Graves' hyperthyroidism and ophthalmopathy (dated by TCRdb to about 2019). Receptors were amplified or captured by multiplex PCR. The listed sequencing device is Illumina HiSeq 2000. TCR beta CDR3 regions were amplified from RNA transcripts. A first-round RT-PCR of the TCR CDR3 used the HTBI primer set with the Qiagen OneStep RT-PCR kit. TCRdb ran its own pipeline on the public reads, namely fastp trimming at Q25 and MiXCR clone calling, and kept in-frame beta chains. Records with the same CDR3 protein are collapsed into one entry carrying the most frequent genes and DNA. Counted in this sample were hundreds of thousands of distinct CDR3 sequences; about 15% of them appeared once. Clones ranked in the top ten supply roughly 10% of the sample. Material for sequencing was blood. These receptors were collected from a woman aged 18 to 35 with Graves' hyperthyroidism.

The rearrangement uses TRBV10-3 and TRBJ1-6; 11 nucleotides agree with TRBD1. Trimming removed 6 bases from V and 7 bases from J; junction bases left unmatched: 8. This CDR3 region has 16 residues. Germline-derived CDR1 and CDR2 are ENHRY and SYGVKD. CDR3 bases: TGTGCCATCAGCGACGGACAGGGGGCGGGGAATTCACCCCTCCACTTT. As protein: CAISDGQGAGNSPLHF.

This clonotype was observed a handful of times. The chain couples TRBV6-2 or TRBV6-3 to TRBJ2-7; the D call may be TRBD1 or TRBD2 (5 bases each). From germline, CDR1 is MNHEY and CDR2 SVGEGT. Between the trimmed V and J ends, which lost 6 bases and 2 bases, there was a span of 17 bases. The CDR3 spans 15 residues. CDR3 nucleotides: TGTGCCAGCAGACAATCCGGGACGGCAACCTACGAGCAGTACTTC. It translates to CASRQSGTATYEQYF.

The chain carries TRBV30 and TRBJ2-7, with TRBD2 identical over 9 bases. With V trimmed by 4 bases and J by 6 bases, 10 bases remained unmatched. CDR3 length: 14 residues. Per the germline V gene, CDR1 is GTSNPN and CDR2 is SVGIG (reference sequence). This CDR3 reads CAWNPGTSISEQYF. DNA for the CDR3: TGTGCCTGGAACCCCGGGACTAGCATAAGCGAGCAGTACTTC.

This clonotype was picked up many times. The V call is TRBV10-3, the J call TRBJ2-2; a possible D gene is TRBD2 (5 bases). Germline CDR1 is ENHRY and CDR2 is SYGVKD. The CDR3 runs 12 residues. The V end lost 4 bases, the J end lost 5 bases, and 5 bases lay between the germline ends. The CDR3 DNA reads TGTGCCATCAGTGCGGGAACCGGGGAGCTGTTTTTT. Residues: CAISAGTGELFF.

The sample holds many counts of this clonotype. The chain uses TRBV18 and TRBJ2-1; D not certain. Between the trimmed V and J ends, which lost 3 bases and 7 bases, there was a span of 10 bases. The CDR3 loop spans 13 amino acids. The germline V gene encodes CDR1 KGHSH and CDR2 LQKENI. CDR3 sequence: CASSPSNGNEQFF. The CDR3 nucleotides read TGTGCCAGCTCACCCTCGAACGGGAATGAGCAGTTCTTC.

This clonotype has ten or more counts. The CDR3 here is CASSRGPTFYEQYF. In nucleotides, the CDR3 is TGTGCCAGCAGTCGGGGACCGACCTTCTACGAGCAGTACTTC. This chain links TRBV28 with TRBJ2-7, with D possibly called TRBD1 or TRBD2 (5 bases each). The germline V gene encodes CDR1 MDHEN and CDR2 SYDVKM. The CDR3 runs 14 residues. Trimming pared 5 bases from V and 3 bases from J, leaving 14 bases between.

This chain connects TRBV10-1 to TRBJ2-2; possibly TRBD1 for D (6 bases). Germline V gene data show CDR1 as WNHNN and CDR2 as SYGVQD (reference sequence). The CDR3 has 13 amino acids. Trimming took off 6 bases at V and 4 bases at J, with 9 bases between the two ends. Here the CDR3 DNA reads TGCGCCAGCAGCAGGACAGCCACCGGGGAGCTGTTTTTT. This gives the protein CASSRTATGELFF.

The table lists this clonotype with a few counts. The V call is TRBV7-9, the J call TRBJ2-7; TRBD1 matches 11 bases. The CDR3 runs 21 residues. V shed 5 bases and J 0 bases; nucleotides not matched to a gene: 21. Germline V gene data show CDR1 as SEHNR and CDR2 as FQNEAQ (reference sequence). CDR3 loop: CASSAPRVGDRGSPTSYEQYF. The CDR3, as DNA: TGTGCCAGCAGCGCCCCTCGAGTTGGGGACAGGGGGTCCCCGACCTCCTACGAGCAGTACTTC.

This clonotype was counted ten times or more. This chain connects TRBV7-2 to TRBJ2-1; 9 bases are shared with TRBD2. The germline CDR1 and CDR2 sequences are SGHTA and FQGNSA. There are 16 residues in the CDR3. J was trimmed by 1 base and V by 4 bases; bases with no gene match: 5. The CDR3 here is CASSYYLAGSYNEQFF. DNA for the CDR3: TGTGCCAGCAGCTATTACCTAGCGGGGTCCTACAATGAGCAGTTCTTC. The variable domain in full, with the rest retrieved from reference TRBV7-2 and TRBJ2-1, is GAGVSQSPSNKVTEKGKDVELRCDPISGHTALYWYRQSLGQGLEFLIYFQGNSAPDKSGLPSDRFSAERTGGSVSTLTIQRTQQEDSAVYLCASSYYLAGSYNEQFFGPGTRLTVL.

Ten or more counts support this clonotype. CDR3 region: CASSYRASGELFF. DNA of the CDR3: TGTGCCAGCAGTTACAGGGCTAGCGGGGAGCTGTTTTTT. This rearrangement joins TRBV11-3 to TRBJ2-2, with D possibly matching TRBD1 (6 bases). The CDR3 is 13 residues long. Between the trimmed V and J ends, which lost 6 bases and 7 bases, there was a span of 12 bases. CDR1 SGHNT and CDR2 YENEEA come from the germline V gene.

The rearrangement uses TRBV7-3 and TRBJ2-1, with 9 bases identical to TRBD2. The CDR3 extends over 19 amino acids. CDR1 and CDR2 (germline): SGHTA, FQGTGA. Trimming took 1 base from V and 2 from J; bases not matched to a gene: 12. In DNA, the CDR3 is TGTGCCAGCAGCTTAAAGGGAAAGCTAGCGGGAAGTACCTACAATGAGCAGTTCTTC. This translates into CASSLKGKLAGSTYNEQFF.

This clonotype was picked up many times. The gene calls are TRBV20-1 and TRBJ2-3; weak D call: TRBD2 (7 bases). Trimming left V 0 bases short and J 5 bases short, with 21 bases between. The CDR3 consists of 17 residues. Germline values: CDR1 DFQATT, CDR2 SNEGSKA (reference sequence). This CDR3 is CSARDSEGEGRGDTQYF. In nucleotides, the CDR3 is TGCAGTGCTAGAGATAGTGAGGGGGAGGGCCGGGGAGATACGCAGTATTTT.

This clonotype was seen many times. The chain combines TRBV7-9 with TRBJ2-7, with TRBD2 matching 8 bases. V lost 5 bases and J lost 1; bases outside the gene matches: 19. The length of the CDR3 is 19 residues. Looked up from germline, CDR1 is SEHNR and CDR2 is FQNEAQ (reference sequence). The CDR3 here is CASSTDSGTLREVSYEQYF. CDR3 coding DNA: TGTGCCAGCAGCACCGACAGTGGAACGTTGCGGGAGGTGTCCTACGAGCAGTACTTC. Full variable domain (remainder filled in from reference TRBV7-9 and TRBJ2-7): DTGVSQNPRHKITKRGQNVTFRCDPISEHNRLYWYRQTLGQGPEFLTYFQNEAQLEKSRLLSDRFSAERPKGSFSTLEIQRTEQGDSAMYLCASSTDSGTLREVSYEQYFGPGTRLTVT.

This clonotype was counted many times. The chain joins TRBV5-1 to TRBJ2-1, with D possibly being TRBD2 (7 bases). The CDR3 runs 15 residues. V was pared by 4 bases and J by 0 bases, with 11 bases between. CDR1 and CDR2 from the germline V gene are SGHRS and YFSETQ. CDR3 loop: CASSAGASSYNEQFF. The CDR3 DNA sequence: TGCGCCAGCAGCGCGGGGGCCAGCTCCTACAATGAGCAGTTCTTC. The entire variable domain, with the rest obtained from reference TRBV5-1 and TRBJ2-1, is as follows: KAGVTQTPRYLIKTRGQQVTLSCSPISGHRSVSWYQQTPGQGLQFLFEYFSETQRNKGNFPGRFSGRQFSNSRSEMNVSTLELGDSALYLCASSAGASSYNEQFFGPGTRLTVL.

This clonotype has ten or more counts. The chain is built from TRBV2 and TRBJ2-3; 8 bases fit TRBD1. The CDR3 loop spans 17 amino acids. Trimming took 6 bases from V and 2 from J; bases not matched to a gene: 13. Germline CDR1 reads SNHLY; CDR2 reads FYNNEI. CDR3 amino acids: CASSGTGGFPNTDTQYF. Written as DNA, the CDR3 is TGTGCCAGCAGCGGCACAGGGGGGTTTCCAAACACAGATACGCAGTATTTT. Full variable domain (rest looked up from reference TRBV2 and TRBJ2-3): EPEVTQTPSHQVTQMGQEVILRCVPISNHLYFYWYRQILGQKVEFLVSFYNNEISEKSEIFDDQFSVERPDGSNFTLKIRSTKLEDSAMYFCASSGTGGFPNTDTQYFGPGTRLTVL.

V gene TRBV6-1 combines with J gene TRBJ2-1, with D perhaps TRBD1 or TRBD2 (5 bases each). The V end was cut by 0 bases, the J end by 5 bases, with 17 bases between. This CDR3 is 17 amino acids long. CDR1 is MNHNS and CDR2 is SASEGT in the germline V gene. The CDR3 loop reads CASSEAWGPIRNNEQFF. The CDR3 bases are TGTGCCAGCAGTGAAGCGTGGGGACCTATTAGAAACAATGAGCAGTTCTTC.

This clonotype was detected only a few times. This chain links TRBV9 with TRBJ2-1; D is perhaps TRBD2 (5 bases). CDR1 SGDLS and CDR2 YYNGEE come from the germline V gene. CDR3 length equals 16 residues. Deletions cut 3 bases from V and 2 bases from J, with 15 bases between. This CDR3 is CASSANLAPPYNEQFF. In nucleotides, the CDR3 is TGTGCCAGCAGCGCGAACCTAGCTCCCCCCTACAATGAGCAGTTCTTC.

The chain couples TRBV6-5 to TRBJ1-5; tentative D call: TRBD1 (6 bases). Deletions cut 0 bases from V and 1 base from J, with 13 bases between. This CDR3 has 17 residues. CDR1 is MNHEY, CDR2 SVGAGI, per germline. CDR3 protein: CASSYSGRQGSNQPQHF. The CDR3 nucleotides are TGTGCCAGCAGTTACTCCGGTAGGCAGGGGAGCAATCAGCCCCAGCATTTT.

There are a few counts of this clonotype. The chain joins TRBV18 to TRBJ2-1, with 9 nucleotides matching TRBD2. The CDR3 totals 18 residues. Germline V gene sequence: CDR1 KGHSH, CDR2 LQKENI. Trimming cost V 3 bases and J 7 bases; bases outside gene matches: 16. DNA of the CDR3: TGTGCCAGCTCACCTCGTACTAGCGGGTCTACTGGTGGGAATGAGCAGTTCTTC. The encoded protein is CASSPRTSGSTGGNEQFF.

The table lists this clonotype with many counts. In DNA form, the CDR3 reads TGCAGTGCTAGAGCCTCCGGAACAGGGTTCTACAATGAGCAGTTCTTC. Protein sequence: CSARASGTGFYNEQFF. This chain joins TRBV20-1 and TRBJ2-1; tentative D call: TRBD1 (6 bases). From germline, CDR1 is DFQATT and CDR2 SNEGSKA (reference sequence). V lost 1 base, J lost 3 bases, and 16 bases lay in between. The CDR3 extends over 16 amino acids.

In this sample, this clonotype turned up a few times. V is TRBV5-5 and J is TRBJ2-7, with 11 bases matching TRBD2. Germline V gene sequence: CDR1 SGHKS, CDR2 YYEKEE (reference sequence). The V and J ends lost 4 bases and 2 bases, in that order; junction bases with no gene match: 5. CDR3 length equals 15 residues. As DNA, the CDR3 is TGTGCCAGCAGCCCACTAGCGGGAGTTCCCTACGAGCAGTACTTC. Amino acids: CASSPLAGVPYEQYF.

This chain uses TRBV6-1 with TRBJ2-1; no definite D call. The CDR3 is made up of 11 amino acids. Per germline, CDR1 MNHNS and CDR2 SASEGT. V was cut by 5 bases and J by 13 bases, with 12 bases left in between. The CDR3 bases are TGTGCCAGCAGTAAAACCCGGTTACAGTTCTTC. It yields the protein CASSKTRLQFF.

About this clonotype: Possible read error: a much larger clone is one base away. V and J are TRBV20-1 and TRBJ1-6; D gene ambiguous. From germline, CDR1 is DFQATT and CDR2 SNEGSKA (reference sequence). The V and J ends lost 4 bases and 5 bases respectively, with 30 bases between them. This CDR3 comprises 20 residues. The CDR3: CSATPLLRPDGDQNNSPLHF. The CDR3 DNA is TGCAGTGCTACCCCCCTTCTTAGACCGGACGGAGATCAGAATAATTCACCCCTCCACTTT.

The chain uses TRBV7-9 and TRBJ2-1; 10 bases are shared with TRBD2. V lost 5 bases and J lost 6; bases outside the gene matches: 7. This CDR3 region has 15 residues. Germline CDR1 SEHNR, CDR2 FQNEAQ (reference sequence). In nucleotides, the CDR3 is TGTGCCAGCAGCCGTGGACTAGCGGCAAGCAATGAGCAGTTCTTC. It specifies CASSRGLAASNEQFF.

On this clonotype itself: One base away lies a much larger clone, so this may be a sequencing read error. It is likely a read error, because the conserved phenylalanine at the end of the CDR3 is missing. The V gene is TRBV20-1, the J gene TRBJ2-1; 9 bases line up with TRBD1. CDR3 size: 16 residues. The ends lost 2 bases at V and 2 bases at J; junction bases unmatched: 7. In germline, CDR1 is DFQATT, CDR2 SNEGSKA (reference sequence). This chain's CDR3 is CSARSLQGAPYNEQFI. The CDR3 DNA is TGCAGTGCTAGAAGCCTACAGGGGGCCCCCTACAATGAGCAGTTCATC.

This clonotype was recorded many times. This chain links TRBV7-8 with TRBJ1-5, with D maybe TRBD1 (5 bases). Germline V gives CDR1 SGHVS, CDR2 FQNEAQ. V lost 1 base, J lost 3 bases, and 10 bases lay in between. The CDR3 runs to 15 residues. CDR3 residues: CASSLDRPYNQPQHF. Written as DNA, the CDR3 is TGTGCCAGCAGCTTAGACAGGCCCTACAATCAGCCCCAGCATTTT. Together with reference TRBV7-8 and TRBJ1-5, the CDR3 gives the full variable domain: GAGVSQSPRYKVAKRGQDVALRCDPISGHVSLFWYQQALGQGPEFLTYFQNEAQLDKSGLPSDRFFAERPEGSVSTLKIQRTQQEDSAVYLCASSLDRPYNQPQHFGDGTRLSIL.